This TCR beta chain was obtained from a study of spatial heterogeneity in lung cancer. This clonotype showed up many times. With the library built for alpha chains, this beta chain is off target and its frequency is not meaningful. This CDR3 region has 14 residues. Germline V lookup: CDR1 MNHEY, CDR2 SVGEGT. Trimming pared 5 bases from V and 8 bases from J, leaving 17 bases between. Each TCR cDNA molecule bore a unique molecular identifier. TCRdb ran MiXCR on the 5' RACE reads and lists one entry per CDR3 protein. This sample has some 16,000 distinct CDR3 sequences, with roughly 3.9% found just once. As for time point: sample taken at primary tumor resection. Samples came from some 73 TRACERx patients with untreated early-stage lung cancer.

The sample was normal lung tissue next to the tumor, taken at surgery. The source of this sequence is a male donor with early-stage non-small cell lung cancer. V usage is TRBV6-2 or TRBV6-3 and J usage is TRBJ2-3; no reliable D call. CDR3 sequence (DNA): TGTGCCAGCAGTCACGGGTCTCCCTTGAGTACGCAGTATTTT. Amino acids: CASSHGSPLSTQYF.